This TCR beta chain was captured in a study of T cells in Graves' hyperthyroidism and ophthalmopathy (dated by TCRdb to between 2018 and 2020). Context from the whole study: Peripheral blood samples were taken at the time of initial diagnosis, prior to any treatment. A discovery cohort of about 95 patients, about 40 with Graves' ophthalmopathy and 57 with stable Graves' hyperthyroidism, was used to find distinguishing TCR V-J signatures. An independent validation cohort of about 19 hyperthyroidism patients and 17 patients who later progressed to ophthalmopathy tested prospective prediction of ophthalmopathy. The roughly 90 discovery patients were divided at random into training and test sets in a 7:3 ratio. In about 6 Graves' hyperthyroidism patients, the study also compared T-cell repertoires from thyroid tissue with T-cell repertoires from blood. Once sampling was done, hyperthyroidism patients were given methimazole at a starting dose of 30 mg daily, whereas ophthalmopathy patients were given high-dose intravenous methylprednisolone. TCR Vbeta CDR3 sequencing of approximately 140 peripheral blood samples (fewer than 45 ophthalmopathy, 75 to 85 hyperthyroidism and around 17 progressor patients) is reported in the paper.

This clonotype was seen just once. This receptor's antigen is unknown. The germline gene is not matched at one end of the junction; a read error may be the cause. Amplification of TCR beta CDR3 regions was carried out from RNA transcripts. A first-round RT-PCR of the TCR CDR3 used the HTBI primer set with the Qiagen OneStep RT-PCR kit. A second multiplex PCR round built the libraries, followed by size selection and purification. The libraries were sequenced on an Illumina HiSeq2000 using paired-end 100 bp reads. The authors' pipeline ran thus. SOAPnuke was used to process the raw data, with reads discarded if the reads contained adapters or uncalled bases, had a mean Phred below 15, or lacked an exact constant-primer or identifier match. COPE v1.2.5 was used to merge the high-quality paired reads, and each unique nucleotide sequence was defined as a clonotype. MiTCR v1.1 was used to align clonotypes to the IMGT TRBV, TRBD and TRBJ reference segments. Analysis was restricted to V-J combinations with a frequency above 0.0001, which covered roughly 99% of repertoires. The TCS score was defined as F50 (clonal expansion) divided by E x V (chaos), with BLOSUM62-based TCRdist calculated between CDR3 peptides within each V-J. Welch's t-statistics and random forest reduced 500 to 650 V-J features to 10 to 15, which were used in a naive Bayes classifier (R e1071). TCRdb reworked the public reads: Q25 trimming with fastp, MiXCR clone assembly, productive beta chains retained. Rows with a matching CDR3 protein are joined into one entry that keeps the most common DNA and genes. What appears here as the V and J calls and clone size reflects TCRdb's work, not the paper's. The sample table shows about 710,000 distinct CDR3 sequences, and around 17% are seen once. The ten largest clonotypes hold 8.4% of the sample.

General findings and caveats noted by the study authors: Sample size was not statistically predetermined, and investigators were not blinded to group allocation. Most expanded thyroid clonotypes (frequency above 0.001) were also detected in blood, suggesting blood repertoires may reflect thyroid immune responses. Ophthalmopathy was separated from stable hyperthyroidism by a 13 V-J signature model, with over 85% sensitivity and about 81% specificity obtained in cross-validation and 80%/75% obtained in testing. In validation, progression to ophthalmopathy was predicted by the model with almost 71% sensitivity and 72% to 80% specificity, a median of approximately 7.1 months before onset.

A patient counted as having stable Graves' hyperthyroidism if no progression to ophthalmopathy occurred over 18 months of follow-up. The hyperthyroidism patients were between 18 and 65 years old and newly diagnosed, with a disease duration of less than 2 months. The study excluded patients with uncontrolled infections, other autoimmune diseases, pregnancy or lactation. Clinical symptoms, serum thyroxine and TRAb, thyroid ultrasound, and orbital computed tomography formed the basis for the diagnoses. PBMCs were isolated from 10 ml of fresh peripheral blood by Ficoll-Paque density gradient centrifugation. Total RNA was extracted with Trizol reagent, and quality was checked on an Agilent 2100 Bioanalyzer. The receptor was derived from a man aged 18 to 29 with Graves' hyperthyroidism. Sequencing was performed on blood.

DNA sequence: TGCGCCAGCAGCCAAGGACAGACTAGCAGCTCCTACAATGAGCAGTTCTTC. This sequence encodes CASSQGQTSSSYNEQFF. The chain employs TRBV2 and TRBJ2-1; the D gene is perhaps TRBD2, on 7 matching bases. The CDR1 and CDR2 encoded by the germline V gene are SNHLY and FYNNEI. The CDR3 runs 17 amino acids, cysteine and phenylalanine included. Just CDR3 DNA is preserved here, 51 bases in frame from base 1.